This T cell receptor beta chain was found in a study of regulatory T cells in long-lasting Graves disease. Time point given: newly diagnosed GD, antithyroid drugs for less than 3 months. The TCR library was prepared using RNA isolated from PBMCs. This clonotype has ten or more counts. The antigen remains undetermined. Germline lookup yields CDR1 MNHEY and CDR2 SMNVEV (reference sequence). The CDR3 has 14 residues. The ends lost 6 bases at V and 4 bases at J; junction bases unmatched: 6. Combining iRepertoire HTBI primers with Arm-PCR of CDR3 regions, the authors built TCR beta libraries. TCRdb independently ran MiXCR on the multiplex PCR reads; one entry per CDR3 protein. The sample lists fewer than 650,000 distinct CDR3 sequences, 15% to 20% occurring once. Regarding the study as a whole: Persistent Graves' cases showed lower TCR diversity than newly diagnosed cases.

These same records also appear under a second study, on T cells in Graves' hyperthyroidism and ophthalmopathy.

V usage is TRBV27 and J usage is TRBJ2-7; 10 nucleotides agree with TRBD1. The sequence was collected from a woman under 40 with Graves disease. The sample in question was peripheral blood mononuclear cells (PBMCs), obtained at new diagnosis, from a patient treated with antithyroid drugs. CDR3 protein: CASRTGQGLYEQYF. The CDR3 DNA follows: TGTGCCAGCAGAACGGGACAGGGGTTATACGAGCAGTACTTC.